Each of the 17 T cell receptor beta chains below was sequenced from the same sample in a study of blood T cell repertoires in COVID-19. The data were produced by immunoSEQ multiplex PCR, yet TCRdb's version contains in-frame clones alone and is incomplete. The sample includes 55,000 to 75,000 clones, less than 80% seen only once; the top ten take approximately 3.4%. Material for sequencing was peripheral blood. The receptor source for this set is a man aged 55-75 years with acute or convalescent COVID-19.

The chain is built from TRBV19 and TRBJ2-3; 7 bases map to TRBD2. CDR1 and CDR2 (germline): LNHDA, SQIVND (reference sequence). Losses at the gene ends were 4 bases for V and 2 bases for J; bases not matched to a gene: 18. This CDR3 has 19 amino acids. The CDR3 DNA follows: TGTGCCAGTAGTAAAAGGCCCCTCCCCAGCGGGACCCTCACAGATACGCAGTATTTT. Translation: CASSKRPLPSGTLTDTQYF.

The chain carries TRBV18 and TRBJ1-4; 7 bases fit TRBD1. The CDR3 has 16 amino acids. After removal of 1 base from V and 3 bases from J, the junction contained 5 bases not matched to a gene. The germline gives CDR1 KGHSH, CDR2 LQKENI. DNA for the CDR3: TGTGCCAGCTCACCACTCACCCAGGGGGCTAATGAAAAACTGTTTTTT. It translates to CASSPLTQGANEKLFF. The variable domain in full, completed from reference TRBV18 and TRBJ1-4, reads NAGVMQNPRHLVRRRGQEARLRCSPMKGHSHVYWYRQLPEEGLKFMVYLQKENIIDESGMPKERFSAEFPKEGPSILRIQQVVRGDSAAYFCASSPLTQGANEKLFFGSGTQLSVL.

V usage is TRBV5-1 and J usage is TRBJ2-5, with unresolved D. The CDR3 has 13 amino acids. The germline V and J ends were trimmed by 4 bases and 0 bases, with 7 bases remaining between them. Looked up from germline, CDR1 is SGHRS and CDR2 is YFSETQ. The CDR3 region is CASSPTNQETQYF. Here the CDR3 DNA reads TGCGCCAGCAGCCCGACAAACCAAGAGACCCAGTACTTC.

V is TRBV7-2 and J is TRBJ2-7; TRBD1 aligns across 9 bases. The germline CDR1 and CDR2 sequences are SGHTA and FQGNSA. Germline trimming cut 5 bases from V and 0 bases from J; bases unmatched to any gene: 5. CDR3 length: 15 amino acids. This chain's CDR3 is CASSRTGEGSYEQYF. The CDR3 DNA follows: TGTGCCAGCAGCCGGACAGGGGAGGGCTCCTACGAGCAGTACTTC.

The CDR3 nucleotides read TGTGCCAGCAAGAAGGACAGAGCAACTAATGAAAAACTGTTTTTT. Its translation is CASKKDRATNEKLFF. The V call is TRBV2, the J call TRBJ1-4; maybe TRBD1 (6 bases). This CDR3 region has 15 residues. The germline gives CDR1 SNHLY, CDR2 FYNNEI. V was pared by 7 bases and J by 0 bases, with 12 bases between.

The chain is built from TRBV3-1 (or the pseudogene TRBV3-2) and TRBJ2-2; 8 bases align to TRBD1. Germline V CDR1 and CDR2: LGHDT, YNNKEL (reference sequence). CDR3 length equals 17 residues. J was trimmed by 3 bases and V by 0 bases; bases with no gene match: 6. The CDR3 region has the DNA TGTGCCAGCAGCCAAGAAGGACAGGGCATCGACACCGGGGAGCTGTTTTTT. Translation gives CASSQEGQGIDTGELFF.

This clone was observed a single time. The CDR3 reads CASSFQGETEAFF. In DNA form, the CDR3 reads TGTGCCAGCAGCTTTCAGGGCGAAACTGAAGCTTTCTTT. This sequence joins TRBV7-9 and TRBJ1-1; tentative D call: TRBD1 (5 bases). V shed 3 bases and J shed 5 bases, with 10 bases lying between them. The CDR3 contains 13 residues. The germline V gene encodes CDR1 SEHNR and CDR2 FQNEAQ (reference sequence). The full variable domain, with the rest looked up from reference TRBV7-9 and TRBJ1-1, is DTGVSQNPRHKITKRGQNVTFRCDPISEHNRLYWYRQTLGQGPEFLTYFQNEAQLEKSRLLSDRFSAERPKGSFSTLEIQRTEQGDSAMYLCASSFQGETEAFFGQGTRLTVV.

The chain is built from TRBV9 and TRBJ2-5, with 9 positions matching TRBD1. The CDR3 runs to 14 residues. CDR1 and CDR2 from the germline V gene are SGDLS and YYNGEE. Trimming took 2 bases from V and 4 from J; bases not matched to a gene: 3. CDR3 nucleotides: TGTGCCAGCAGCGTCCCGGGACAGGGAGAGACCCAGTACTTC. Its translation: CASSVPGQGETQYF.

The J gene is TRBJ2-2, the V gene TRBV27, with 10 bases lining up with TRBD2. After removal of 6 bases from V and 0 bases from J, the junction contained 10 bases not matched to a gene. Germline V gene data show CDR1 as MNHEY and CDR2 as SMNVEV (reference sequence). The CDR3 covers 18 residues. The CDR3 spells CASSKDGTSVANTGELFF. CDR3 DNA: TGTGCCAGCAGCAAAGACGGGACTAGCGTCGCGAACACCGGGGAGCTGTTTTTT.

V gene TRBV6-5 combines with J gene TRBJ1-3; D gene ambiguous. Germline values: CDR1 MNHEY, CDR2 SVGAGI. V lost 10 bases and J 0 bases, leaving 13 bases between the germline ends. The length of the CDR3 is 14 residues. CDR3 sequence reads: CATSWSVSGNTIYF. CDR3 DNA sequence: TGTGCCACCTCCTGGTCGGTCTCTGGAAACACCATATATTTT.

This clone was observed a few times. V gene TRBV24-1 combines with J gene TRBJ1-4; D ambiguous. Trimming removed 4 bases from V and 5 bases from J, with 10 bases in between. The germline gives CDR1 KGHDR, CDR2 SFDVKD. The CDR3 has 14 amino acids. In DNA form, the CDR3 reads TGTGCCACCAGTGACCCGGGTCCAAATGAAAAACTGTTTTTT. It codes for CATSDPGPNEKLFF.

This clone was counted a single time. The rearrangement joins TRBV6-5 to TRBJ1-2; possible D gene TRBD1, 6 bases. This CDR3 contains 15 residues. Deletions cut 7 bases from V and 6 bases from J, with 21 bases between. Germline loops: CDR1 MNHEY, CDR2 SVGAGI. DNA of the CDR3: TGTGCCAGCATAGATTGGGGGGGCGGAGTGGATGGCTACACCTTC. It specifies CASIDWGGGVDGYTF.

J is TRBJ2-5 and V is TRBV18, with 7 bases that match TRBD1. Germline V gene sequence: CDR1 KGHSH, CDR2 LQKENI. V was pared by 8 bases and J by 1 base, with 4 bases of the junction left unmatched. The CDR3 extends over 13 amino acids. The CDR3 here is CASQDRVQETQYF. The CDR3 DNA sequence: TGTGCCAGCCAAGACAGGGTCCAAGAGACCCAGTACTTC.

The chain has TRBV30 and TRBJ1-6; D unclear. The CDR3 has 14 residues. Germline V CDR1 and CDR2: GTSNPN, SVGIG (reference sequence). V lost 0 bases to trimming and J lost 7 bases, with 10 bases between them. The CDR3 DNA sequence: TGTGCCTGGAGTGTACCCGGGATGAATTCACCCCTCCACTTT. Protein sequence: CAWSVPGMNSPLHF.

This clone is judged medium-sized (0.01 to 0.1%). The chain is built from TRBV6-5 and TRBJ1-1; TRBD1 is a possible D gene (6 bases). Germline V gene sequence: CDR1 MNHEY, CDR2 SVGAGI. The CDR3 covers 15 residues. V lost 4 bases, J lost 1 base, and 13 bases lay in between. In DNA, the CDR3 is TGTGCCAGCAGTTTAGACGGGACACCGAACACTGAAGCTTTCTTT. Translated, it gives CASSLDGTPNTEAFF.

The chain combines TRBV28 with TRBJ1-2; D possibly corresponds to TRBD1 (5 bases). Germline V lookup: CDR1 MDHEN, CDR2 SYDVKM. The CDR3 contains 14 residues. V was trimmed by 4 bases and J by 4 bases, leaving 13 bases between them. CDR3 nucleotides: TGTGCCAGCAGTTCGAGGACATGGAGCTATGGCTACACCTTC. Protein product: CASSSRTWSYGYTF.

In its sample, this clone was seen once. The rearrangement links TRBV7-3 to TRBJ2-3; D is uncertain. This CDR3 is 13 amino acids long. Deletions cut 5 bases from V and 3 bases from J, with 9 bases between. The germline V gene encodes CDR1 SGHTA and CDR2 FQGTGA. The chain's CDR3 is CASSPPGTDTQYF. DNA for the CDR3: TGTGCCAGCAGCCCACCCGGGACAGATACGCAGTATTTT.